This T cell receptor beta chain stems from a study of monozygotic twins with cystic fibrosis. Study-level background: Library input was 2.5 to 3 micrograms of fragmented DNA, with about 15 PCR cycles. Whole-study findings and limits: J usage was most co-twin-similar in 8 of 16 pairs, V in 13. Low clonality (median roughly 0.009) suggested a mostly naive repertoire. Monozygotic CF twin pairs shared significantly more nucleotide-identical clonotypes than unrelated CF individuals did.

The CDR3 has 13 amino acids. Germline V gene sequence: CDR1 SGHVS, CDR2 FQNEAQ. Deletions cut 5 bases from V and 9 bases from J, with 13 bases between. Remarks on this clone: Its specificity is not known.

This table comes from immunoSEQ multiplex PCR, and its TCRdb copy is limited to in-frame clones, with some not included. The table has under 10,000 clones, roughly 98% seen once. This sequence was found in a girl aged 2 to 10 with cystic fibrosis. The sample taken for sequencing was blood. The chain recombines TRBV7-8 with TRBJ2-2; the D gene is possibly TRBD1 (6 bases). DNA of the CDR3: TGTGCCAGCAGCCCCCAGGGGACAAGGGAGCTGTTTTTT. Translation: CASSPQGTRELFF.